Shown below are 23 T cell receptor beta chains from a single sample sequenced in a study of T cells after yellow fever vaccination. TCRdb re-called the 5' RACE reads through MiXCR, storing one row per CDR3 protein. This table holds 250,000 to 300,000 distinct CDR3 sequences, 10% to 15% found once. This specimen consisted of CD4+ T cells sorted from PBMCs, obtained 45 days after the yellow fever booster vaccination. These receptors came from a man younger than 45 who received the YFV17D yellow fever vaccine.

This clonotype showed up just a few times. V usage is TRBV18 and J usage is TRBJ1-2, with TRBD1 matching 9 bases. With V trimmed by 6 bases and J by 7 bases, 6 bases remained unmatched. Germline CDR1 and CDR2: KGHSH and LQKENI. The CDR3 runs 13 residues. The CDR3 coding sequence is TGTGCCAGCTCTCCCACAGGGGGCGGTGGCTACACCTTC. Protein: CASSPTGGGGYTF.

The chain is built from TRBV24-1 and TRBJ1-2; TRBD1 matches 7 bases. The CDR3 runs to 14 residues. Germline CDR1 and CDR2: KGHDR and SFDVKD. The V segment lost 4 bases and the J segment 2 bases; nucleotides outside the gene matches: 3. The CDR3 region is CATSDRTGNYGYTF. CDR3 sequence (DNA): TGTGCCACCAGTGACCGGACAGGAAACTATGGCTACACCTTC.

The CDR3 nucleotides are TGTGCCAGCAGTTTCAGTCAAGGAGCTGGCTACACCTTC. Its translation: CASSFSQGAGYTF. The V call is TRBV12-3 or TRBV12-4, the J call TRBJ1-2; no reliable D call. The length of the CDR3 is 13 residues. The V end was cut by 3 bases, the J end by 7 bases, with 12 bases between.

This clonotype was counted at least ten times. This CDR3 is CSARDRLAGGGDTQYF. The CDR3 DNA reads as TGCAGTGCTAGAGATAGACTAGCGGGAGGGGGAGATACGCAGTATTTT. This sequence joins TRBV20-1 and TRBJ2-3; TRBD2 matches at 14 bases. Germline V lookup: CDR1 DFQATT, CDR2 SNEGSKA (reference sequence). J was trimmed by 5 bases and V by 0 bases; bases with no gene match: 4. The CDR3 spans 16 residues.

This rearrangement joins TRBV15 to TRBJ1-5; 7 bases line up with TRBD1. Losses at the gene ends were 3 bases for V and 15 bases for J; bases not matched to a gene: 11. The germline V gene has CDR1 LNHNV and CDR2 YYDKDF (reference sequence). CDR3 length: 13 amino acids. CDR3 sequence reads: CATSSETGVQWHF. The DNA for the CDR3 is TGTGCCACCAGCAGTGAAACAGGGGTTCAATGGCATTTT.

The V and J genes are TRBV12-3 or TRBV12-4 and TRBJ2-2; TRBD2 matches 10 bases. V dropped 5 bases and J dropped 4; count of bases not matched to a gene: 4. The CDR3 is 15 residues long. The CDR3 DNA follows: TGTGCCAGCAGTAGCGGGAGGGCCCCCACCGGGGAGCTGTTTTTT. Translated: CASSSGRAPTGELFF.

This clonotype was seen many times. The J gene is TRBJ2-7, the V gene TRBV19, with D perhaps TRBD1 (6 bases). The CDR3 runs 14 residues. Trimming shortened V by 5 bases and J by 2 bases, and 13 bases separated the two germline ends. CDR1 and CDR2 (germline): LNHDA, SQIVND (reference sequence). The CDR3 is CASSRRDIPYEQYF. The CDR3 DNA sequence: TGTGCCAGTAGTCGACGGGACATACCCTACGAGCAGTACTTC.

The V gene is TRBV5-6, the J gene TRBJ2-1; the D is unclear. The CDR3 length is 12 residues. The V gene lost 6 bases and the J gene lost 4 bases, with 8 bases spanning the gap. CDR1 is SGHDT and CDR2 is YYEEEE in the germline V gene. Written as DNA, the CDR3 is TGTGCCAGCAACCTCGAGTACAATGAGCAGTTCTTC. It is translated as CASNLEYNEQFF.

This rearrangement joins TRBV20-1 to TRBJ2-7, with D possibly matching TRBD2 (6 bases). Trimming took 6 bases from V and 1 from J, leaving 16 bases between them. Germline V gene sequence: CDR1 DFQATT, CDR2 SNEGSKA (reference sequence). CDR3 length: 14 amino acids. The CDR3 DNA is TGCAGTGCCATCCGGGGACGGGGGTCCTACGAGCAGTACTTC. Residues: CSAIRGRGSYEQYF.

The rearrangement uses TRBV5-8 and TRBJ1-1; D gene ambiguous. Per the germline V gene, CDR1 is SGHTS and CDR2 is YDEGEE. The CDR3 is 11 amino acids. Trimming cost V 4 bases and J 9 bases, with 10 bases left between them. The CDR3 bases are TGTGCCAGCAGCGTGACGCAAAAAGCTTTCTTT. Encoded protein: CASSVTQKAFF.

This clonotype has a handful of counts. This chain joins TRBV6-1 and TRBJ2-3; 8 nucleotides agree with TRBD1. Germline V gives CDR1 MNHNS, CDR2 SASEGT. J was trimmed by 3 bases and V by 2 bases; bases with no gene match: 7. The CDR3 is 16 amino acids. The CDR3 protein is CASSEQGADSTDTQYF. In DNA form, the CDR3 reads TGTGCCAGCAGTGAACAGGGGGCGGACAGTACAGATACGCAGTATTTT.

The V and J genes are TRBV27 and TRBJ2-1, with TRBD1 as a possible D gene (5 bases). The CDR3 totals 18 residues. Germline loops: CDR1 MNHEY, CDR2 SMNVEV (reference sequence). V lost 1 base and J lost 1, with 17 bases in between. CDR3 bases: TGTGCCAGCAGTTTATATGTCAGGGAAGGGGTTTCCTACAATGAGCAGTTCTTC. Protein product: CASSLYVREGVSYNEQFF.

This clonotype showed up just a few times. This rearrangement joins TRBV2 to TRBJ2-1; 14 bases map to TRBD2. The CDR3 is 14 residues long. Germline CDR1 is SNHLY and CDR2 is FYNNEI. V dropped 8 bases and J dropped 9; count of bases not matched to a gene: 6. This CDR3 is CASAGTSGSSEQFF. In nucleotides, the CDR3 is TGTGCCAGCGCCGGGACTAGCGGGAGTAGTGAGCAGTTCTTC. Full variable domain (missing parts from reference TRBV2 and TRBJ2-1): EPEVTQTPSHQVTQMGQEVILRCVPISNHLYFYWYRQILGQKVEFLVSFYNNEISEKSEIFDDQFSVERPDGSNFTLKIRSTKLEDSAMYFCASAGTSGSSEQFFGPGTRLTVL.

This clonotype has ten or more counts. The gene calls are TRBV20-1 and TRBJ2-3; D remains ambiguous. Germline CDR1 is DFQATT and CDR2 is SNEGSKA (reference sequence). The ends were cut back, 2 bases at V and 0 bases at J, with 12 bases in the middle. The CDR3 sequence is 15 residues long. CDR3 DNA sequence: TGCAGTGCTAGATCAATGGACCGCAGCACAGATACGCAGTATTTT. This translates into CSARSMDRSTDTQYF.

In this sample, this clonotype turned up a few times. The CDR3 protein is CASSLGQGRGNQPQHF. CDR3 nucleotide sequence: TGTGCCAGCAGTTTGGGACAGGGTAGGGGCAATCAGCCCCAGCATTTT. The chain combines TRBV28 with TRBJ1-5; the match to TRBD1 covers 9 bases. Germline CDR1 and CDR2: MDHEN and SYDVKM. The CDR3 is 16 residues long. Germline trimming cut 3 bases from V and 2 bases from J; bases unmatched to any gene: 5.

The V and J genes are TRBV5-1 and TRBJ2-4; unclear D gene. Trimming took 0 bases from V and 6 from J, leaving 1 base between them. In germline, CDR1 is SGHRS, CDR2 YFSETQ. The CDR3 sequence is 11 residues long. DNA of the CDR3: TGCGCCAGCAGCTTGGGAAACATTCAGTACTTC. It encodes CASSLGNIQYF.

This clonotype has just one count. A much larger clone differs from this one at a single base, so this may be a read error. The chain couples TRBV7-2 to TRBJ2-5; D is unclear. The CDR3 is 15 amino acids. Germline V gives CDR1 SGHTA, CDR2 FQGNSA. The ends were cut back, 6 bases at V and 2 bases at J, with 16 bases in the middle. As DNA, the CDR3 is TGTACCAGCAGTTCCCTTGGACGCAGACAAGAGACCCAGTACTTC. Its translation is CTSSSLGRRQETQYF.

This sequence joins TRBV9 and TRBJ2-5; D unresolved. V gave up 3 bases and J gave up 0 bases, with 12 bases separating them. Germline loops: CDR1 SGDLS, CDR2 YYNGEE. This CDR3 region has 15 residues. CDR3 sequence: CASSALSGYQETQYF. The DNA of the CDR3 is TGTGCCAGCAGCGCCCTAAGTGGGTACCAAGAGACCCAGTACTTC.

The chain carries TRBV7-2 and TRBJ2-3, with TRBD2 matching 7 bases. After removal of 3 bases from V and 6 bases from J, the junction contained 9 bases not matched to a gene. Germline CDR1 is SGHTA and CDR2 is FQGNSA. This CDR3 has 15 amino acids. The CDR3 nucleotides are TGTGCCAGCAGCTTGAAGCGGGACGGTCTGGATACGCAGTATTTT. It yields the protein CASSLKRDGLDTQYF.

CDR3 protein: CSGFRADTQYF. DNA of the CDR3: TGCAGTGGGTTTCGTGCAGATACGCAGTATTTT. This chain uses TRBV20-1 with TRBJ2-3; no definite D call. The germline V gene has CDR1 DFQATT and CDR2 SNEGSKA (reference sequence). The CDR3 has 11 residues. The ends were cut back, 7 bases at V and 4 bases at J, with 9 bases in the middle.

This chain connects TRBV12-3 or TRBV12-4 to TRBJ2-1; 13 bases align to TRBD2. The trim removed 2 bases at V and 7 bases at J, leaving 8 bases unmatched. This CDR3 has 17 residues. CDR3 region: CASSLHPGTSGINEQFF. The CDR3 bases are TGTGCCAGCAGTTTACACCCCGGGACTAGCGGGATTAATGAGCAGTTCTTC.

The CDR3 DNA sequence: TGTGCCAGCAGCCAAGTGGTGGGGGAGCTGTTTTTT. Its protein product is CASSQVVGELFF. The chain joins TRBV3-1 to TRBJ2-2, with D unresolved. Germline loops: CDR1 LGHDT, CDR2 YNNKEL (reference sequence). The ends were cut back, 1 base at V and 8 bases at J, with 5 bases in the middle. This CDR3 spans 12 amino acids. Drawing the rest from reference TRBV3-1 and TRBJ2-2, the complete variable domain is DTAVSQTPKYLVTQMGNDKSIKCEQNLGHDTMYWYKQDSKKFLKIMFSYNNKELIINETVPNRFSPKSPDKAHLNLHINSLELGDSAVYFCASSQVVGELFFGEGSRLTVL.

This clonotype was seen only a few times. The CDR3 reads CSAPRQSYEQYF. CDR3 in DNA: TGCAGTGCTCCCAGGCAATCCTACGAGCAGTACTTC. V usage is TRBV20-1 and J usage is TRBJ2-7; D uncertain. Germline values: CDR1 DFQATT, CDR2 SNEGSKA (reference sequence). The CDR3 is 12 residues long. The germline V and J ends were trimmed by 5 bases and 1 base, with 9 bases remaining between them.